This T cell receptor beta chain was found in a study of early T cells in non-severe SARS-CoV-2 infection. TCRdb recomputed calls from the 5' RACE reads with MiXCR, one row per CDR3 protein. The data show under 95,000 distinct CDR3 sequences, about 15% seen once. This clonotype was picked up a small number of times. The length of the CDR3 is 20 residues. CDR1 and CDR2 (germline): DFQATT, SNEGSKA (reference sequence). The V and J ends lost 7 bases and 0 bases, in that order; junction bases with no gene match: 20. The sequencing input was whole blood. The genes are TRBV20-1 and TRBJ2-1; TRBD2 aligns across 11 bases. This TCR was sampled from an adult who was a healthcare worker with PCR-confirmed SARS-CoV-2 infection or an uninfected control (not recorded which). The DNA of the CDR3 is TGCAGTGTTCGTTACAGGGTACGGACTAGCGGGCCCTCCTCCTACAATGAGCAGTTCTTC. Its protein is CSVRYRVRTSGPSSYNEQFF.